This TCR beta chain was recovered during a study of Graves' ophthalmopathy and Graves' hyperthyroidism. Investigators amplified TCR beta CDR3 regions from RNA transcripts. HTBI primers primed a first-round RT-PCR, and a second-round multiplex PCR followed. TCRdb redid the calling of the multiplex PCR reads with MiXCR, one entry per CDR3 protein. The sample contains around 670,000 distinct CDR3 sequences, about 44% of which appear only once. This clonotype occurred a few times. PBMCs were isolated by Ficoll-Paque density gradient centrifugation, using roughly 10 ml of fresh peripheral blood as the starting material. The CDR3 is 12 residues long. V was trimmed by 6 bases and J by 6 bases, leaving 12 bases between them. In germline, CDR1 is MDHEN, CDR2 SYDVKM.

This clonotype originated in an adult man with Graves' ophthalmopathy. V and J are TRBV28 and TRBJ2-7, with a weak D call TRBD1 (5 bases). Sequenced sample: peripheral blood. The CDR3 bases are TGTGCCAGCAGAATCCAGGGCGGCGAGCAGTACTTC. Translated, it gives CASRIQGGEQYF.